One sample yielded the 28 T cell receptor beta chains listed below, sequenced in a study of cytomegalovirus exposure and HLA in healthy donors. Sequencing used immunoSEQ multiplex PCR; TCRdb keeps in-frame clones, though not all of them. The sample yields around 300,000 clones, roughly 90% seen once. Sequencing was performed on PBMCs. All receptors come from a woman in her 30s in good health and CMV-seropositive.

The table lists this clone with a count of one. CDR3: CASSYSTPSIDNEQFF. The CDR3 DNA is TGTGCCAGCAGTTACTCGACCCCTAGTATCGACAATGAGCAGTTCTTC. The chain joins TRBV6-5 to TRBJ2-1; D unclear. The V gene lost 0 bases and the J gene lost 5 bases, with 14 bases spanning the gap. This CDR3 contains 16 residues. Germline CDR1 MNHEY, CDR2 SVGAGI.

CDR3 nucleotide sequence: TGTGCCTGGAGCAGGGACAGCCCCAGCTATAATTCACCCCTCCACTTT. Encoded protein: CAWSRDSPSYNSPLHF. The rearrangement joins TRBV30 to TRBJ1-6; TRBD1 agrees at 7 bases. This CDR3 contains 16 residues. Unmatched junction bases numbered 8, after V lost 3 bases and J lost 3 bases. Per germline, CDR1 GTSNPN and CDR2 SVGIG (reference sequence).

This clone was counted once. V usage is TRBV27 and J usage is TRBJ2-1; 10 bases line up with TRBD1. The CDR3 extends over 17 amino acids. V was clipped by 4 bases and J by 6 bases; unmatched bases: 12. Germline V CDR1 and CDR2: MNHEY, SMNVEV (reference sequence). CDR3 nucleotides: TGTGCCAGCAGTTCACTCCGGACAGGGGGTTATACCAATGAGCAGTTCTTC. Protein product: CASSSLRTGGYTNEQFF.

The chain uses TRBV10-3 and TRBJ1-2; 8 nucleotides align to TRBD1. The CDR3 runs 12 residues. V was pared by 7 bases and J by 8 bases, with 6 bases of the junction left unmatched. Germline values: CDR1 ENHRY, CDR2 SYGVKD. CDR3 sequence (DNA): TGTGCCATCAACAGACAGGGGTACGGCTACACCTTC. Protein: CAINRQGYGYTF.

Written as DNA, the CDR3 is TGTGCCAGCACGAGAGGGGGGAACACCGGGGAGCTGTTTTTT. Its protein product is CASTRGGNTGELFF. The J gene is TRBJ2-2, the V gene TRBV6-1; possibly TRBD1 for D (6 bases). CDR1 MNHNS and CDR2 SASEGT come from the germline V gene. The CDR3 is 14 amino acids. Deletions cut 7 bases from V and 1 base from J, with 10 bases between.

V and J are TRBV27 and TRBJ1-3, with TRBD1 matching over 9 bases. V was clipped by 5 bases and J by 2 bases; unmatched bases: 10. The CDR3 is 17 residues long. CDR1 and CDR2 (germline): MNHEY, SMNVEV (reference sequence). The CDR3: CASSPRLGQGPGNTIYF. The CDR3 DNA reads TGTGCCAGCAGTCCCCGGCTGGGACAGGGACCTGGAAACACCATATATTTT.

The V and J genes are TRBV10-3 and TRBJ2-7; 14 bases fit TRBD2. With 7 bases clipped from V and 6 bases from J, the junction kept 5 bases outside the gene matches. The length of the CDR3 is 14 residues. CDR1 is ENHRY, CDR2 SYGVKD, per germline. The CDR3 DNA sequence: TGTGCCATCACCAGACTAGCGGGAGGGCCCGAGCAGTACTTC. This sequence encodes CAITRLAGGPEQYF.

The genes are TRBV9 and TRBJ2-1; D possibly matches TRBD1 or TRBD2 (5 bases each). The germline V gene has CDR1 SGDLS and CDR2 YYNGEE. The CDR3 extends over 15 amino acids. Trimming stripped 5 bases from V and 3 bases from J, with 15 bases between. The CDR3 spells CASSARDQIYNEQFF. The CDR3 region has the DNA TGTGCCAGCAGTGCACGGGACCAAATCTACAATGAGCAGTTCTTC.

The chain has TRBV4-3 and TRBJ1-2, with TRBD1 matching over 11 bases. This CDR3 contains 14 residues. V dropped 4 bases and J dropped 2; count of bases not matched to a gene: 0. The germline V gene encodes CDR1 LGHNA and CDR2 YSLEER. CDR3 nucleotide sequence: TGCGCCAGCAGCCGGACAGGGGGCAACTATGGCTACACCTTC. Its translation: CASSRTGGNYGYTF.

This chain connects TRBV28 to TRBJ1-5; 7 bases are shared with TRBD1. Looked up from germline, CDR1 is MDHEN and CDR2 is SYDVKM. This CDR3 comprises 15 residues. The J segment lost 0 bases and the V segment lost 7 bases, leaving 6 bases of the junction unmatched. The CDR3 DNA sequence: TGTGCCAGCATTGGGGGGACAGATAGCAATCAGCCCCAGCATTTT. Translation gives CASIGGTDSNQPQHF.

V gene TRBV27 combines with J gene TRBJ1-1, with 8 bases fitting TRBD1. Germline CDR1 MNHEY, CDR2 SMNVEV (reference sequence). The CDR3 totals 14 residues. J lost 1 base, V lost 6 bases, and 4 bases had no gene match. The CDR3 bases are TGTGCCAGCAGCGCGGGACAGGCGAACACTGAAGCTTTCTTT. Translating gives CASSAGQANTEAFF.

This clone was seen once. V and J are TRBV9 and TRBJ2-5; 14 positions match TRBD2. V gave up 4 bases and J gave up 5 bases; unmatched junction bases: 7. The germline V gene has CDR1 SGDLS and CDR2 YYNGEE. This CDR3 comprises 16 residues. The CDR3 DNA follows: TGTGCCAGCAGCACAGGGACTAGCGGGGGAATGGAGACCCAGTACTTC. It encodes CASSTGTSGGMETQYF.

This clone was counted ten times or more. The V call is TRBV27, the J call TRBJ1-1, with D tentatively TRBD1 (6 bases). CDR1 and CDR2 from the germline V gene are MNHEY and SMNVEV (reference sequence). V was pared by 2 bases and J by 10 bases, with 11 bases between. CDR3 length: 12 residues. As DNA, the CDR3 is TGTGCCAGCAGTTTAAGCGGGGGGCGAGCTTTCTTT. It is translated as CASSLSGGRAFF.

This chain uses TRBV15 with TRBJ1-1; D gene uncertain. From germline, CDR1 is LNHNV and CDR2 YYDKDF (reference sequence). V gave up 0 bases and J gave up 5 bases, with 13 bases separating them. The CDR3 runs 15 residues. The CDR3 nucleotides read TGTGCCACCAGCAGAGATCGGGGAGAGGGTACTGAAGCTTTCTTT. Protein sequence: CATSRDRGEGTEAFF.

V usage is TRBV9 and J usage is TRBJ2-7; 11 nucleotides line up with TRBD2. Trimming took 2 bases from V and 4 from J; bases not matched to a gene: 8. CDR3 length equals 16 residues. CDR1 and CDR2 from the germline V gene are SGDLS and YYNGEE. CDR3 coding DNA: TGTGCCAGCAGCGTTCGTGCTAGCGGGGGGTTATACGAGCAGTACTTC. Protein: CASSVRASGGLYEQYF.

The chain employs TRBV29-1 and TRBJ1-1, with a weak D call TRBD1 (6 bases). The CDR3 sequence is 13 residues long. Germline V CDR1 and CDR2: SQVTM, ANQGSEA. The V and J ends lost 8 bases and 0 bases respectively, with 13 bases between them. The CDR3: CSIWTEMNTEAFF. CDR3 sequence (DNA): TGCAGCATTTGGACAGAGATGAACACTGAAGCTTTCTTT.

The rearrangement uses TRBV7-6 and TRBJ2-3; D may be TRBD1 (7 bases). CDR3 length equals 14 residues. Trimming left V 5 bases short and J 4 bases short, with 13 bases between. Per the germline V gene, CDR1 is SGHVS and CDR2 is FNYEAQ. This chain's CDR3 is CASSPGGGADTQYF. The CDR3 DNA reads TGTGCCAGCAGCCCAGGGGGAGGTGCAGATACGCAGTATTTT. The variable domain in full, completed from reference TRBV7-6 and TRBJ2-3, reads GAGVSQSPRYKVTKRGQDVALRCDPISGHVSLYWYRQALGQGPEFLTYFNYEAQQDKSGLPNDRFSAERPEGSISTLTIQRTEQRDSAMYRCASSPGGGADTQYFGPGTRLTVL.

The V gene is TRBV9, the J gene TRBJ2-3; D call uncertain. Germline CDR1 is SGDLS and CDR2 is YYNGEE. V lost 4 bases to trimming and J lost 8 bases, with 14 bases between them. The CDR3 length is 13 residues. CDR3 protein: CASSPGPSGTQYF. CDR3 DNA: TGTGCCAGCAGCCCAGGACCCTCCGGTACGCAGTATTTT.

V is TRBV11-3 and J is TRBJ2-2; 7 bases line up with TRBD1. Germline V lookup: CDR1 SGHNT, CDR2 YENEEA. J lost 5 bases, V lost 5 bases, and 11 bases had no gene match. The CDR3 contains 16 residues. In DNA, the CDR3 is TGTGCCAGCAGCCCGTACTCCGGGACAGAGACCGGGGAGCTGTTTTTT. Its protein product is CASSPYSGTETGELFF.

V and J are TRBV28 and TRBJ2-7; tentatively, D is TRBD1 (5 bases). Per germline, CDR1 MDHEN and CDR2 SYDVKM. This CDR3 comprises 14 residues. With 10 bases removed from V and 5 bases from J, the gap between germline ends came to 21 bases. CDR3 nucleotide sequence: TGTGCCACCTTTACAGTGGACAAGCCCCACGAGCAGTACTTC. It encodes CATFTVDKPHEQYF.

The rearrangement uses TRBV30 and TRBJ1-6; D might be TRBD1 (5 bases). This CDR3 spans 15 amino acids. Germline loops: CDR1 GTSNPN, CDR2 SVGIG (reference sequence). Between the trimmed V and J ends, which lost 2 bases and 8 bases, there was a span of 16 bases. The CDR3 nucleotides read TGTGCCTGGAGTACCGCGGGGAGGGGCGATTCACCCCTCCACTTT. It specifies CAWSTAGRGDSPLHF.

This chain connects TRBV4-1 to TRBJ1-1; the D is unclear. This CDR3 has 13 residues. Looked up from germline, CDR1 is MGHRA and CDR2 is YSYEKL. V lost 1 base and J 1 base, leaving 4 bases between the germline ends. The CDR3 DNA follows: TGCGCCAGCAGCCAAGCGCAGAACACTGAAGCTTTCTTT. This gives the protein CASSQAQNTEAFF.

This clone came up a few times. The rearrangement joins TRBV15 to TRBJ1-5; the D gene is possibly TRBD1 (6 bases). Trimming took 0 bases from V and 5 from J, leaving 11 bases between them. This CDR3 contains 15 residues. Germline V gene sequence: CDR1 LNHNV, CDR2 YYDKDF (reference sequence). The chain's CDR3 is CATSREGGLDQPQHF. DNA for the CDR3: TGTGCCACCAGCAGAGAAGGGGGGTTGGATCAGCCCCAGCATTTT.

This chain links TRBV19 with TRBJ2-7, with D possibly TRBD2 on 6 matching bases. Trimming left V 5 bases short and J 0 bases short, with 8 bases between. Looked up from germline, CDR1 is LNHDA and CDR2 is SQIVND (reference sequence). The CDR3 has 13 amino acids. CDR3 coding DNA: TGTGCCAGTAGTTCGGGACTCTCCTACGAGCAGTACTTC. It codes for CASSSGLSYEQYF.

The chain couples TRBV30 to TRBJ2-5, with 10 bases that match TRBD1. The germline CDR1 and CDR2 sequences are GTSNPN and SVGIG (reference sequence). This CDR3 is built from 14 residues. J lost 5 bases, V lost 4 bases, and 7 bases had no gene match. The CDR3 DNA reads TGTGCCTGGACCCGGGACAGGGGCGAGGAGACCCAGTACTTC. This encodes CAWTRDRGEETQYF.

This clone was observed a single time. J is TRBJ2-4 and V is TRBV29-1, with 7 bases fitting TRBD2. J gave up 7 bases and V 3 bases, and 3 bases lay outside the gene matches. The CDR3 is made up of 12 amino acids. Germline V CDR1 and CDR2: SQVTM, ANQGSEA. In nucleotides, the CDR3 is TGCAGCGTTGAGGTCGGGGGGAACATTCAGTACTTC. Protein product: CSVEVGGNIQYF.

CDR3 coding DNA: TGTGCCAGCAGTCAGGGGACGGCTAACTCCTACGAGCAGTACTTC. This encodes CASSQGTANSYEQYF. The chain is built from TRBV28 and TRBJ2-7; D possibly corresponds to TRBD1 (6 bases). Germline V CDR1 and CDR2: MDHEN, SYDVKM. Trimming stripped 5 bases from V and 0 bases from J, with 14 bases between. CDR3 length equals 15 residues.

This chain joins TRBV2 and TRBJ2-1; TRBD2 aligns across 9 bases. J was trimmed by 6 bases and V by 6 bases; bases with no gene match: 9. Germline CDR1 reads SNHLY; CDR2 reads FYNNEI. The CDR3 sequence is 15 residues long. The CDR3 nucleotides read TGTGCCAGCAGGTGGGCTAGCGGGGCCCTCAATGAGCAGTTCTTC. Translated: CASRWASGALNEQFF.